This TCR beta chain was identified in a study of T cell responses to AZD1222 COVID-19 vaccine. Broader study findings: Across spike, vaccine-associated CD4 TCRs were found, dominant at 160-218 and 743-854. Targeting of unmutated variant regions was reportedly seen in nearly half of spike-specific TCRs. Repertoire sampling occurred only after the peak T cell response.

Here immunoSEQ multiplex PCR was the method, and the copy in TCRdb shows in-frame clones only, minus some. The repertoire holds under 150,000 clones, with about 92% as singletons. CDR1 is LGHNA, CDR2 YSLEER, per germline. The CDR3 has 14 residues. V lost 1 base and J lost 3, with 10 bases in between. On this clone: Its antigen is not known.

The sample in question was peripheral blood, obtained on day 0 of AZD1222 vaccination. This TCR derives from an adult in good health. This chain links TRBV4-3 with TRBJ2-7; weak D call: TRBD2 (6 bases). CDR3 in amino acids: CASSQALGLYEQYF. The DNA for the CDR3 is TGCGCCAGCAGCCAAGCATTGGGACTCTACGAGCAGTACTTC.